The rows below give T cell receptor beta chains drawn from one sample of a study of blood T cell repertoires in COVID-19. Clones were sequenced by immunoSEQ multiplex PCR, and TCRdb holds only the in-frame ones, with some missing. The sample has about 180,000 clones, about 81% seen once; the top ten hold about 11%. Sequencing used peripheral blood. These receptor sequences come from a woman aged 80 or older with COVID-19, enrolled during active disease. CDR3s include the opening cysteine and the closing phenylalanine or tryptophan. D genes are given only for firm matches. Expanded clones get a size class; other rows say once, few or many, or leave the size out.

>many|NA|TRBV5-5|TRBJ1-1
TGTGCCAGCAGCTTCTACAGGGTGAACACTGAAGCTTTCTTT
CASSFYRVNTEAFF
>NA|NA|TRBV4-2|TRBJ2-7
TGTGCCAGCAGCCAAGATGCGCTACTAGGCGAGCAGTACTTC
CASSQDALLGEQYF
>NA|NA|TRBV28|TRBJ2-7
TGTGCCAGCAGTTCACAGGGAGAAGCCTACGAGCAGTACTTC
CASSSQGEAYEQYF
>NA|NA|TRBV3-1/TRBV3-2|TRBJ1-4
TGTGCCAGCAGTCCAGACCGGGAGGTGGATGAGGAAAAACTGTTTTTT
CASSPDREVDEEKLFF
>once|TRBD1|TRBV19|TRBJ1-5
TGTGCCAGTAGTGCGGACAGGTGGGGTCAGCCCCAGCATTTT
CASSADRWGQPQHF
>NA|TRBD1|TRBV7-8|TRBJ2-5
TGTGCCAGCAGCCCAAGACAGGGGAGTGAGGAGACCCAGTACTTC
CASSPRQGSEETQYF
>NA|TRBD1|TRBV10-3|TRBJ2-1
TGTGCCATCAGTGAGCGGACAGGCAATGAGCAGTTCTTC
CAISERTGNEQFF
>NA|NA|TRBV7-2|TRBJ2-1
TGTGCCAGCAGCTTACCGGGGACTCGAAATGAGCAGTTCTTC
CASSLPGTRNEQFF
>NA|NA|TRBV4-1|TRBJ1-1
TGCGCCAGCAGCCTCTTCGGGGTTACTGAAGCTTTCTTT
CASSLFGVTEAFF
>NA|TRBD1|TRBV2|TRBJ1-2
TGTGCCAGCAGTGAAGGCACAGGGGCGAACGGGTATGGCTACACCTTC
CASSEGTGANGYGYTF
>NA|NA|TRBV5-1|TRBJ2-7
TGCGCCAGCAGCTTGGATTTTAGCTACGAGCAGTACTTC
CASSLDFSYEQYF
>NA|TRBD1|TRBV10-3|TRBJ1-2
TGTGCCATCAGTGAGACGGCCGGGACAGGGACGGGAAATGGCTACACCTTC
CAISETAGTGTGNGYTF
>once|TRBD2|TRBV18|TRBJ2-7
TGTGCCAGCTCACCAGCATTCGGACTAGCGGGATCCTACGAGCAGTACTTC
CASSPAFGLAGSYEQYF
>NA|TRBD2|TRBV5-4|TRBJ2-7
TGTGCCAGCAGCTTAACGGCTAGCGGGGTAAGCGAGCAGTACTTC
CASSLTASGVSEQYF
>NA|NA|TRBV3-1/TRBV3-2|TRBJ2-1
TGTGCCAGCAGCCAAGATACAGGGCCCTACAATGAGCAGTTCTTC
CASSQDTGPYNEQFF
>NA|NA|TRBV7-9|TRBJ1-2
TGTGCCAGCAGCCCGACCCGGACAGCCCATGGCTACACCTTC
CASSPTRTAHGYTF
>once|NA|TRBV27|TRBJ2-3
TGTGCCAGCAGTTATTGGGCTTCAGATACGCAGTATTTT
CASSYWASDTQYF
>NA|NA|TRBV7-8|TRBJ1-4
TGTGCCAGCAGCCCCCGGCCAGAGGGGGATGAAAAACTGTTTTTT
CASSPRPEGDEKLFF
>NA|TRBD1|TRBV9|TRBJ2-7
TGTGCCAGCAGCTCAGGACAGGGCGAGCAGTACTTC
CASSSGQGEQYF
>NA|TRBD1|TRBV28|TRBJ2-2
TGTGCCAGCAGCCTAGGACAGGTTTCCACCGGGGAGCTGTTTTTT
CASSLGQVSTGELFF
>NA|TRBD1|TRBV4-3|TRBJ1-3
TGCGCCAGCAGCCCAGACCTGGGACAGTACTACTCTGGAAACACCATATATTTT
CASSPDLGQYYSGNTIYF
>NA|NA|TRBV4-2|TRBJ2-6
TGTGCCAGCAGCCAAGGGGCGGGACCCCCTTTTACTGGGGCCAACGTCCTGACTTTC
CASSQGAGPPFTGANVLTF
>few|TRBD2|TRBV7-3|TRBJ2-5
TGTGCCAGCAGCCGGGGGGGCTTGTCCTCAGAGACCCAGTACTTC
CASSRGGLSSETQYF
>NA|NA|TRBV28|TRBJ1-5
TGTGCCAGCAGTGTCCCAGGTCAGCCCCAGCATTTT
CASSVPGQPQHF
>NA|TRBD1|TRBV12-3/TRBV12-4|TRBJ1-2
TGTGCCAGCAGCCTTACAGGGGGATATGGCTACACCTTC
CASSLTGGYGYTF
>NA|NA|TRBV11-2|TRBJ1-2
TGTGCCAGCAGCTCAAACAAGAACTATGGCTACACCTTC
CASSSNKNYGYTF
>NA|TRBD2|TRBV19|TRBJ2-7
TGTGCCAGCTCGGTAGGGACTAGCGGATTCGAGCAGTACTTC
CASSVGTSGFEQYF
>NA|NA|TRBV29-1|TRBJ2-2
TGCAGCGTTGATTTCCTCGGGGAGCTGTTTTTT
CSVDFLGELFF
>NA|NA|TRBV7-9|TRBJ1-2
TGTGCCAGCAGCTTATCTAGCTGGGGGCGAGTTGGCTACACCTTC
CASSLSSWGRVGYTF
>NA|TRBD1|TRBV2|TRBJ2-2
TGTGCCAGCAGGAGGGGGCAGAACACCGGGGAGCTGTTTTTT
CASRRGQNTGELFF
>NA|TRBD2|TRBV29-1|TRBJ2-1
TGCAGCGTTGAAGCGGGGGGACCGAATGAGCAGTTCTTC
CSVEAGGPNEQFF
>NA|TRBD2|TRBV5-1|TRBJ2-3
TGCGCCAGCAGCTTGGTGGCGGGGGTGGGCACAGATACGCAGTATTTT
CASSLVAGVGTDTQYF
>NA|TRBD2|TRBV6-4|TRBJ2-7
TGTGCCAGCATCTCGACTAGCGGTCCCTACGAGCAGTACTTC
CASISTSGPYEQYF
>once|TRBD1|TRBV24-1|TRBJ2-1
TGTGCCACCAGCGAGACAGGGCCACTAAATGAGCAGTTCTTC
CATSETGPLNEQFF
>few|NA|TRBV5-1|TRBJ2-1
TGCGCCAGCAGCTTGGGACGGGGGAGCTCCTACAATGAGCAGTTCTTC
CASSLGRGSSYNEQFF
>NA|NA|TRBV12-5|TRBJ2-1
TGTGCTAGTGGTGGGGGGTCTGAGCAGTTCTTC
CASGGGSEQFF
>NA|TRBD1|TRBV6-5|TRBJ1-3
TGTGCCAGCACCTGGGACAGTTCAACTGGAAACACCATATATTTT
CASTWDSSTGNTIYF
>NA|TRBD1|TRBV11-2|TRBJ2-7
TGTGCCAGCAGCCAAGCCGGGACAGGTTCCTACGAGCAGTACTTC
CASSQAGTGSYEQYF
>NA|NA|TRBV15|TRBJ2-1
TGTGCCACCAGCAGAGATCTGTCAGACTTCTACAATGAGCAGTTCTTC
CATSRDLSDFYNEQFF
>NA|NA|TRBV29-1|TRBJ2-2
TGCAGCGTTGATTGGCAGGGGACCGGGGAGCTGTTTTTT
CSVDWQGTGELFF
>many|TRBD1|TRBV28|TRBJ1-2
TGTGCCAGCAGTTCGGGACAGGGCCGCTATGGCTACACCTTC
CASSSGQGRYGYTF
>NA|NA|TRBV28|TRBJ1-1
TGTGCCAGCAGCCGCTGGGAGGGGGGGACTGAAGCTTTCTTT
CASSRWEGGTEAFF
>NA|NA|TRBV6-2/TRBV6-3|TRBJ1-5
TGTGCCAGCAGTTACGGGGGAGGACAGCCCCAGCATTTT
CASSYGGGQPQHF
>NA|TRBD2|TRBV6-5|TRBJ2-7
TGTGCCAGCAGTTACACCCCCGGGGGGGGTCCCCACGAGCAGTACTTC
CASSYTPGGGPHEQYF
>once|NA|TRBV28|TRBJ2-7
TGTGCCAGCAGTTTCAGTACAGGGCCGGTCTACGAGCAGTACTTC
CASSFSTGPVYEQYF
>NA|TRBD2|TRBV27|TRBJ2-2
TGTGCCAGCAGTTTGCGGGGGGCGGGCACCGGGGAGCTGTTTTTT
CASSLRGAGTGELFF
>once|NA|TRBV18|TRBJ2-7
TGTGCCAGCTCACCGAACGACAGCTCCTACGAGCAGTACTTC
CASSPNDSSYEQYF